The entry that follows covers one TCR beta chain sequence. Under the authors' procedure: Reference gene primers were amplified, and this amplification served to estimate nucleated cell counts. Assay: immunoSEQ multiplex PCR; the TCRdb copy retains only in-frame clones and omits some. V and J calls and clone size follow that table, whereas D and trimming were derived from the DNA. The data show around 72,000 clones, with about 80% seen just once and around 4.1% held by the top ten. These data are taken from a study of blood T cell repertoires in COVID-19. About the study: Specimens from acute and convalescent COVID-19 originated in the United States, Italy and Spain. T cells, B-cell-depleted T cells, or PBMCs provided the cDNA or gDNA that served as material.

The CDR3 runs 17 residues. Trimming cost V 6 bases and J 0 bases, with 17 bases left between them. CDR1 SNHLY and CDR2 FYNNEI come from the germline V gene. The chain has TRBV2 and TRBJ1-4; a possible D gene is TRBD1 (5 bases). Sequencing used peripheral blood. This clonotype originated in a woman aged 55-75 years with acute or convalescent COVID-19. The CDR3 DNA is TGTGCCAGCAGAAACCCCCAGGGAGGGGCAACTAATGAAAAACTGTTTTTT. Translating gives CASRNPQGGATNEKLFF.